This TCR beta chain appears in the sequencing data of a study of blood T cell repertoires in COVID-19. Across the study: Specimens from acute and convalescent COVID-19 originated in the United States, Italy and Spain. Sample material is recorded as cDNA or gDNA derived from T cells, B-cell-depleted T cells, or PBMCs.

The germline V and J ends were trimmed by 2 bases and 3 bases, with 5 bases remaining between them. Germline values: CDR1 MNHNS, CDR2 SASEGT. The CDR3 consists of 12 residues. TCRdb keeps only in-frame clones here, not all; method: immunoSEQ multiplex PCR. The sample holds some 80,000 clones; around 84% are singletons and the top ten take around 22%. The origin of this receptor is a woman in her 50s with acute or convalescent COVID-19. The sequencing sample was made of peripheral blood. The gene calls are TRBV6-1 and TRBJ2-7; D not resolved. The CDR3 nucleotides are TGTGCCAGCAGTGAATCCAGCTACGAGCAGTACTTC. Amino acids: CASSESSYEQYF.